These 4 T cell receptor beta chains were all obtained from the same sample, sequenced in a study of monozygotic twins with inflammatory bowel disease. After re-calling the 5' RACE reads, TCRdb lists one entry per CDR3 protein, DNA absent. The ten most abundant clones cover roughly 2.6% of a sample with about 380,000 distinct CDR3 sequences. Input material: blood. The receptor source for this set is a human donor with ulcerative colitis or Crohn's disease, or a healthy co-twin of an affected twin (not recorded which).

The chain uses TRBV20-1 and TRBJ1-1; TCRdb gives TRBD1 as the D gene, but with no DNA this cannot be confirmed. The V gene's germline CDR1 is DFQATT and CDR2 SNEGSKA (reference sequence). This CDR3 has 15 amino acids. CDR3 sequence reads: CSASSEGGVPTEAFF.

CDR3 region: CASSSRGLGNTIYF. The rearrangement uses TRBV6-6 and TRBJ1-3; TCRdb's D call of TRBD1 is untestable without DNA. CDR1 is MNHNY, CDR2 SVGAGI, per germline (reference sequence). This CDR3 has 14 residues.

The chain is built from TRBV7-2 and TRBJ1-5; as DNA is missing, the TRBD1 call by TCRdb cannot be tested. Germline lookup yields CDR1 SGHTA and CDR2 FQGNSA. The CDR3 has 17 amino acids. CDR3 sequence reads: CASSLAFGTYSNQPQHF.

The chain has TRBV6-1 and TRBJ1-2; the TCRdb D gene call, TRBD1, has no DNA to confirm it. Germline loops: CDR1 MNHNS, CDR2 SASEGT. The CDR3 has 14 residues. The CDR3 reads CASSVGTDFYGYTF.